This T cell receptor beta chain derives from a study of chemoradiotherapy in HPV16-positive cancers. Germline CDR1 reads SQVTM; CDR2 reads ANQGSEA. V was clipped by 3 bases and J by 6 bases, with 15 bases between them. This CDR3 region has 13 residues. Worth noting for this clone: As yet, its antigen is unknown.

The assay was immunoSEQ multiplex PCR, and TCRdb's table has in-frame clones only and misses some. The sample carries under 3,500 clones, around 90% recorded once. Notes on the study in general: For HPV16-positive patients, expanding HPV-responsive T cells associated with longer recurrence-free survival. Candidate HPV-specific clones and E7-related TCR motifs grew in tumor during treatment.

The receptor was derived from a human donor with HPV-associated anogenital cancer. V and J are TRBV29-1 and TRBJ2-7; D gene ambiguous. The sample was tumor tissue, taken from a patient who underwent chemoradiotherapy. The CDR3 spells CSVDSRVRGEQYF. For the CDR3, the DNA is TGCAGCGTTGACTCTAGGGTTCGAGGCGAGCAGTACTTC.